This TCR beta chain was captured in a study of T cells in localized non-small cell lung cancer. Study conclusions and caveats: Detection in adjacent lung was observed for a median around 59 of the top 100 tumor clones.

With regard to this clone: Its cognate antigen is unknown.

V was shortened by 2 bases and J by 5 bases, with 18 bases between the two germline ends. This CDR3 has 16 amino acids. Germline-derived CDR1 and CDR2 are MGHRA and YSYEKL. The assay was immunoSEQ multiplex PCR, and TCRdb's table has in-frame clones only and misses some. The sample yields several thousand clones, roughly three fifths seen once. This TCR derives from a male donor older than 55 with stage I squamous cell lung carcinoma. Sample: lymph node tissue, taken before any cancer treatment. V and J are TRBV4-1 and TRBJ2-5, with D perhaps matching TRBD1 or TRBD2 (6 bases each). CDR3 loop: CASSQPPTGTGETQYF. The CDR3, as DNA: TGCGCCAGCAGCCAACCCCCCACAGGGACTGGGGAGACCCAGTACTTC.